The TCR beta chain under discussion was sequenced for a study of T cell repertoires in cytomegalovirus infection. About this clonotype: As yet, its antigen is unknown.

The V gene end was trimmed by 6 bases and the J gene end by 9 bases; junction bases not matched to a gene: 12. The germline V gene encodes CDR1 MNHNY and CDR2 SVGAGI (reference sequence). CDR3 length equals 16 residues. TCRdb recomputed calls from the reads with MiXCR, one row per CDR3 protein. The table records about 500,000 distinct CDR3 sequences, roughly a third of them present only once. This sample comprised cultured PBMCs, obtained from culture after CMV antigen stimulation. The chain combines TRBV6-6 with TRBJ2-1; 12 bases map to TRBD2. This receptor was taken from a human donor in good health (CMV status not recorded). Some clones in this sample may be carry-over from other donors' samples. The CDR3 spells CASSPSGRVFAGEQFF. For the CDR3, the DNA is TGTGCCAGCAGCCCTAGCGGGAGGGTCTTCGCCGGTGAGCAGTTCTTC.